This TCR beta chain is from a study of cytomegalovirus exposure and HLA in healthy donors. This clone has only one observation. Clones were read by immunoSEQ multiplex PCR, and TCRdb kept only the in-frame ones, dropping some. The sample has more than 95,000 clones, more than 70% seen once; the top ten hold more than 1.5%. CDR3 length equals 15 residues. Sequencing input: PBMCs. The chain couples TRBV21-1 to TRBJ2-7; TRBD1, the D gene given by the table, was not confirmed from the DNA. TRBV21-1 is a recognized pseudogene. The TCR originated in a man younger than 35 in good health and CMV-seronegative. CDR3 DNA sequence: TGTGCCAGCAGCAAAGGGGCAGGGAAGGTCTACGAGCAGTACTTC. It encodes CASSKGAGKVYEQYF.